The 14 T cell receptor beta chains below all came from one sample that was sequenced in a study of CD8+CD57+ T cells in acquired aplastic anemia. Template material for TCR beta VDJ and CDR3 profiling consisted of genomic DNA. TCRdb independently ran MiXCR on the reads; one entry per CDR3 protein. The repertoire holds some 200,000 distinct CDR3 sequences, with 30% to 40% as singletons. Sequencing used sorted CD4+, CD8+, or CD8+CD57+ T cells (not recorded which) from PBMCs. The origin of the receptors is a human donor in good health, serving as a control.

The V and J genes are TRBV9 and TRBJ2-3; possibly TRBD2 for D (5 bases). Trimming took off 1 base at V and 2 bases at J, with 14 bases between the two ends. There are 16 residues in the CDR3. The germline V gene encodes CDR1 SGDLS and CDR2 YYNGEE. CDR3 in amino acids: CASSVKEGAFTDTQYF. The CDR3 DNA reads TGTGCCAGCAGCGTAAAAGAGGGAGCCTTCACAGATACGCAGTATTTT.

This clonotype was picked up one time. One junction end disagrees with the germline gene, perhaps due to a read error. The rearrangement joins TRBV25-1 to TRBJ2-7; 9 bases agree with TRBD2. The CDR3 runs 16 residues. Germline CDR1 is MGHDK and CDR2 is SYGVNS. The chain's CDR3 is CASSRKTSGNTGELYF. CDR3 nucleotides: TGTGCCAGCAGCCGAAAGACTAGCGGTAACACCGGGGAGCTGTACTTC.

The chain recombines TRBV6-1 with TRBJ1-3; TRBD1 agrees at 7 bases. CDR1 is MNHNS, CDR2 SASEGT, per germline. J was trimmed by 10 bases and V by 2 bases; bases with no gene match: 2. CDR3 size: 12 residues. CDR3 bases: TGTGCCAGCAGTGAACAACAGGGGACCATATATTTT. Its translation: CASSEQQGTIYF.

V gene TRBV7-2 combines with J gene TRBJ2-6, with unresolved D. The CDR3 has 19 residues. The V and J ends lost 2 bases and 0 bases respectively, with 17 bases between them. Germline values: CDR1 SGHTA, CDR2 FQGNSA. The CDR3 DNA sequence: TGTGCCAGCAGCTTATTGACACCGGCTAGGTACTCTGGGGCCAACGTCCTGACTTTC. Its protein product is CASSLLTPARYSGANVLTF.

The chain carries TRBV5-1 and TRBJ1-1; D remains unclear. The CDR3 spans 12 residues. V lost 4 bases, J lost 10 bases, and 14 bases lay in between. CDR1 SGHRS and CDR2 YFSETQ come from the germline V gene. In DNA form, the CDR3 reads TGCGCCAGCAGCCCCGACAAGGAGGCAGCTTTCTTT. Amino acid sequence: CASSPDKEAAFF.

This clonotype was counted once. V usage is TRBV25-1 and J usage is TRBJ2-7; D perhaps matches TRBD1 (5 bases). Trimming cost V 7 bases and J 3 bases, with 13 bases left between them. CDR1 is MGHDK, CDR2 SYGVNS, per germline. This CDR3 has 13 amino acids. This CDR3 is CASTQGGLYEQYF. The CDR3 DNA is TGTGCCAGCACTCAGGGTGGCCTCTACGAGCAGTACTTC.

The CDR3 here is CAIAIQGGTYEQYF. The CDR3 nucleotides are TGTGCTATCGCGATACAGGGGGGGACCTACGAGCAGTACTTC. J is TRBJ2-7 and V is TRBV10-3; weak D call: TRBD1 (8 bases). Germline values: CDR1 ENHRY, CDR2 SYGVKD. This CDR3 is built from 14 residues.

This clonotype has a count of ten or more. CDR3 in DNA: TGTGCCAGCAGTTCCAACCCGGGCGGGGGCTACACCTTC. Protein: CASSSNPGGGYTF. The chain carries TRBV12-3 or TRBV12-4 and TRBJ1-2; D call uncertain. V was clipped by 4 bases and J by 8 bases, with 14 bases between them. The CDR3 consists of 13 residues.

The J gene is TRBJ1-1, the V gene TRBV2; D is undetermined. The length of the CDR3 is 13 residues. The ends were cut back, 2 bases at V and 2 bases at J, with 6 bases in the middle. Germline V lookup: CDR1 SNHLY, CDR2 FYNNEI. CDR3 in amino acids: CASSEPGNTEAFF. CDR3 DNA: TGTGCCAGCAGTGAACCGGGCAACACTGAAGCTTTCTTT.

About this clonotype itself: Its ends do not fully match the called genes, so a read error is possible. The chain couples TRBV29-1 to TRBJ1-2; no clear D gene. The CDR3 contains 10 residues. CDR1 SQVTM and CDR2 ANQGSEA come from the germline V gene. The CDR3 sequence is CSVVQKPLFF. Here the CDR3 DNA reads TGCAGCGTTGTCCAGAAACCGCTGTTCTTC.

This clonotype was counted between two and nine times. The rearrangement links TRBV9 to TRBJ1-1; D uncertain. Germline V gene sequence: CDR1 SGDLS, CDR2 YYNGEE. This CDR3 has 16 residues. Trimming removed 4 bases at V and 0 bases at J, with 16 bases between. As DNA, the CDR3 is TGTGCCAGCAGCCGTAGCCTCTTCCCAATGAACACTGAAGCTTTCTTT. This sequence encodes CASSRSLFPMNTEAFF.

This clonotype was seen at least ten times. The rearrangement joins TRBV2 to TRBJ2-5; a possible D gene is TRBD1 (6 bases). Trimming pared 2 bases from V and 7 bases from J, leaving 11 bases between. CDR1 is SNHLY, CDR2 FYNNEI, per germline. The CDR3 length is 13 residues. The CDR3 spells CASSETGQMTQYF. CDR3 in DNA: TGTGCCAGCAGTGAAACAGGACAGATGACCCAGTACTTC. Together with reference TRBV2 and TRBJ2-5, the CDR3 gives the full variable domain: EPEVTQTPSHQVTQMGQEVILRCVPISNHLYFYWYRQILGQKVEFLVSFYNNEISEKSEIFDDQFSVERPDGSNFTLKIRSTKLEDSAMYFCASSETGQMTQYFGPGTRLLVL.

Ten or more counts support this clonotype. This chain links TRBV16 with TRBJ1-1; tentative D call: TRBD1 (5 bases). This CDR3 has 12 amino acids. The germline V gene encodes CDR1 KGHSY and CDR2 FQNENV. V was pared by 0 bases and J by 10 bases, with 9 bases between. CDR3 region: CASSQSGQGAFF. CDR3 nucleotides: TGTGCCAGCAGCCAATCGGGGCAGGGAGCTTTCTTT.

The J gene is TRBJ1-1, the V gene TRBV5-1, with D possibly matching TRBD1 (5 bases). CDR1 is SGHRS, CDR2 YFSETQ, per germline. The CDR3 is 14 amino acids. Trimming left V 2 bases short and J 3 bases short, with 11 bases between. The CDR3 nucleotides read TGCGCCAGCAGCTTCGAGGGAGGGGACACTGAAGCTTTCTTT. The encoded protein is CASSFEGGDTEAFF. Filled out from reference TRBV5-1 and TRBJ1-1, the complete variable domain reads KAGVTQTPRYLIKTRGQQVTLSCSPISGHRSVSWYQQTPGQGLQFLFEYFSETQRNKGNFPGRFSGRQFSNSRSEMNVSTLELGDSALYLCASSFEGGDTEAFFGQGTRLTVV.